This TCR beta chain was obtained from a study of identical twins. The CDR3 loop spans 15 amino acids. V lost 2 bases, J lost 5 bases, and 16 bases lay in between. Germline CDR1 is ENHRY and CDR2 is SYGVKD. TCRdb re-derived calls from the 5' RACE reads in MiXCR, one entry per CDR3 protein. The table lists over 600,000 distinct CDR3 sequences, 21% of them singletons. This same sample was also part of a study on T cells expressing NK-cell markers. As that study records: HCMV serostatus: most of the eight sequenced donors positive, one negative. Specificity for HCMV among expanded NKG2C+ T cell clones was not established.

The TCR comes from a young woman in good health. What was sequenced was PBMCs. This chain joins TRBV10-3 and TRBJ2-7, with a possible D match to TRBD2 (7 bases). The CDR3 reads CAISERGGGPHEQYF. The CDR3 coding sequence is TGTGCCATCAGTGAGCGAGGGGGAGGGCCGCACGAGCAGTACTTC.